This paragraph reports one T cell receptor beta chain. This entry is derived from a study of blood T cell repertoires in COVID-19. TCRdb's copy holds only in-frame clones and misses some; the assay was immunoSEQ multiplex PCR. This sample has 140,000 to 150,000 clones, with almost 85% found just once. The CDR3 has 12 residues. Trimming shortened V by 4 bases and J by 3 bases, and 6 bases separated the two germline ends. CDR1 is LNHNV, CDR2 YYDKDF, per germline (reference sequence). This clonotype was obtained from a woman between 45 and 65 years old with acute COVID-19. This rearrangement joins TRBV15 to TRBJ1-2; no reliable D call. Sequencing input: PBMCs or T cells enriched from blood (not recorded which). CDR3 loop: CATSNRDYGYTF. The CDR3 bases are TGTGCCACCAGCAATCGAGACTATGGCTACACCTTC.